This TCR beta chain came from a study of blood T cells in healthy people across ages. Findings and caveats of the study: Among T cells, TCR beta diversity per million cells dropped roughly linearly as age rose. Researchers deemed the diversity estimates from one million T cells underestimates.

The CDR3 extends over 12 amino acids. CDR1 is SGHRS and CDR2 is YFSETQ in the germline V gene. The V gene lost 4 bases and the J gene lost 6 bases, with 11 bases spanning the gap. Each donor gave ten milliliters of peripheral blood. A sample-barcoded 5' primer and a J-beta primer mix were used in a second PCR of roughly 6 to 12 cycles. TCRdb reprocessed the 5' RACE reads with MiXCR, giving one entry per CDR3 protein. This sample carries about 620,000 distinct CDR3 sequences, 52% of them seen once, and the ten largest clones take 13%. Regarding this clonotype: Its specificity is unknown.

The sequence came from a woman older than 75 in good health. The chain couples TRBV5-1 to TRBJ2-7, with D perhaps matching TRBD1 (7 bases). Sequencing was carried out using blood. The CDR3 loop reads CASSGGGGEQYF. In DNA form, the CDR3 reads TGCGCCAGCAGCGGAGGGGGCGGCGAGCAGTACTTC. Drawing the rest from reference TRBV5-1 and TRBJ2-7, the complete variable domain is KAGVTQTPRYLIKTRGQQVTLSCSPISGHRSVSWYQQTPGQGLQFLFEYFSETQRNKGNFPGRFSGRQFSNSRSEMNVSTLELGDSALYLCASSGGGGEQYFGPGTRLTVT.